The rows below give T cell receptor beta chains drawn from one sample of a study of Tregs in tolerant kidney transplant recipients. TCRdb's copy holds only in-frame clones and misses some; the assay was immunoSEQ multiplex PCR. Of approximately 82,000 clones listed, 93% are singletons. Sequenced here: CD4+ T cells from blood (PBMCs), sampled 12 months after the transplant. These receptors were taken from a human patient who received a combined kidney and bone marrow transplant. Some T cells could come from the graft donor. The CDR3 runs from the conserved cysteine through the conserved F or W. A D gene is named only where the DNA matches it firmly. Part of the rows lack a size; the others show once, few, many or a class for expanded clones.

cdr3_length	j_call	clone_size	d_call	v_call	cdr3_aa	cdr3_nt
15	TRBJ2-5	.	TRBD2	TRBV19	CASTIAGAGQETQYF	TGTGCCAGTACCATAGCGGGGGCTGGCCAAGAGACCCAGTACTTC
16	TRBJ2-7	.	.	TRBV4-2	CASSQDPDTGTYEQYF	TGTGCCAGCAGCCAAGATCCTGACACAGGAACCTACGAGCAGTACTTC
13	TRBJ2-7	.	.	TRBV5-6	CASSLVGVHEQYF	TGTGCCAGCAGCTTGGTCGGGGTCCACGAGCAGTACTTC
18	TRBJ2-3	.	TRBD1	TRBV4-3	CASSQDHLDRGHGDTQYF	TGCGCCAGCAGCCAAGATCACCTTGACAGGGGGCACGGAGACACGCAGTATTTT
14	TRBJ1-1	.	.	TRBV18	CASSPGTVGTEAFF	TGTGCCAGCTCACCGGGCACAGTAGGCACTGAAGCTTTCTTT
12	TRBJ2-2	once	.	TRBV6-6	CASRLEGGELFF	TGTGCCAGCAGGCTAGAGGGCGGGGAGCTGTTTTTT
17	TRBJ2-7	.	.	TRBV5-6	CASSFSPTPLDSYEQYF	TGTGCCAGCAGCTTCTCCCCGACTCCGTTGGACTCCTACGAGCAGTACTTC
18	TRBJ2-5	few	TRBD2	TRBV7-2	CASSLRPRLAALQETQYF	TGTGCCAGCAGCTTAAGGCCCAGACTAGCGGCCTTGCAAGAGACCCAGTACTTC
17	TRBJ2-7	once	.	TRBV7-9	CASSLGRLRAASYEQYF	TGTGCCAGCAGCTTAGGACGATTGAGGGCGGCGTCCTACGAGCAGTACTTC
18	TRBJ1-5	once	TRBD1	TRBV10-3	CAISVAGTGGGKNQPQHF	TGTGCCATCAGCGTTGCCGGGACAGGGGGGGGGAAGAATCAGCCCCAGCATTTT
14	TRBJ1-6	.	.	TRBV7-3	CASSLLDFGSPLHF	TGTGCCAGCAGCTTACTCGACTTTGGGTCACCCCTCCACTTT
15	TRBJ1-6	.	.	TRBV10-1	CASSEGAENNSPLHF	TGCGCCAGCAGTGAGGGGGCAGAAAATAATTCACCCCTCCACTTT
15	TRBJ1-2	.	TRBD1	TRBV2	CASSGQGLHYYGYTF	TGTGCCAGCAGTGGACAGGGACTTCACTACTATGGCTACACCTTC
16	TRBJ2-5	.	.	TRBV7-2	CASSLAGGRGKETQYF	TGTGCCAGCAGCTTAGCTGGTGGTAGGGGGAAAGAGACCCAGTACTTC
14	TRBJ2-2	.	.	TRBV10-3	CAISDQVHTGELFF	TGTGCCATCAGTGACCAGGTTCACACCGGGGAGCTGTTTTTT
14	TRBJ2-2	.	.	TRBV4-3	CASRRTANTGELFF	TGCGCCAGCAGACGGACAGCGAACACCGGGGAGCTGTTTTTT
15	TRBJ1-1	.	.	TRBV9	CASSVGGRVGTEAFF	TGTGCCAGCAGCGTAGGGGGGCGAGTAGGCACTGAAGCTTTCTTT
17	TRBJ2-2	.	.	TRBV30	CAWSVLGVRQPTGELFF	TGTGCCTGGAGTGTGCTCGGGGTGCGCCAGCCGACCGGGGAGCTGTTTTTT
14	TRBJ2-5	.	TRBD2	TRBV30	CAWRLLAGPGAQYF	TGTGCCTGGAGGTTGCTAGCGGGGCCTGGGGCCCAGTACTTC
20	TRBJ1-6	once	TRBD1	TRBV27	CASSLGGQGWRERYNSPLHF	TGTGCCAGCAGTTTAGGAGGACAGGGTTGGAGAGAGCGCTATAATTCACCCCTCCACTTT
18	TRBJ2-2	.	.	TRBV19	CASSIGRWAGWNTGELFF	TGTGCCAGTAGTATAGGGCGGTGGGCGGGATGGAACACCGGGGAGCTGTTTTTT
15	TRBJ2-1	.	TRBD2	TRBV18	CASSRAGVAADEQFF	TGTGCCAGCTCACGGGCGGGGGTGGCCGCCGATGAGCAGTTCTTC
15	TRBJ2-1	.	TRBD2	TRBV7-9	CASSPRLAGDGEQFF	TGTGCCAGCAGCCCGCGACTAGCGGGAGACGGGGAACAGTTCTTC